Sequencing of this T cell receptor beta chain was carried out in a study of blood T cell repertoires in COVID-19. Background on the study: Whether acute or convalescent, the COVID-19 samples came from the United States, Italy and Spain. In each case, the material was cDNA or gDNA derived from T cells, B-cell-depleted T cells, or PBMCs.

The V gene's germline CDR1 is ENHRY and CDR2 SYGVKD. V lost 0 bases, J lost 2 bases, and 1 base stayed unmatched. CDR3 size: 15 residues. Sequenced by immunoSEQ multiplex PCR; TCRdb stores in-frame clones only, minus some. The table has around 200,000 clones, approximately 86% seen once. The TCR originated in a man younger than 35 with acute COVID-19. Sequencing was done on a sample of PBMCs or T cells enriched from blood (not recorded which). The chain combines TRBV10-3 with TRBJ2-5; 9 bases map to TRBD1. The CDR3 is CAISESTGGQETQYF. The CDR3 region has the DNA TGTGCCATCAGTGAGTCGACAGGGGGGCAAGAGACCCAGTACTTC.